These 3 T cell receptor beta chains share one sample of origin, sequenced in a study of blood T cell repertoires in COVID-19. TCRdb keeps only in-frame clones here, not all; method: immunoSEQ multiplex PCR. The table lists about 110,000 clones, 88% of them singletons, with 2% to 3% in the top ten. The sample consisted of peripheral blood. All receptors come from a human donor in a cohort sampled during active COVID-19.

The chain has TRBV6-5 and TRBJ1-5, with D unclear. Trimming removed 11 bases at V and 4 bases at J, with 12 bases between. Germline V gene lookup returns CDR1 MNHEY and CDR2 SVGAGI. This CDR3 has 12 amino acids. CDR3 protein: CAASGINQPQHF. The CDR3 bases are TGTGCCGCCTCGGGAATTAATCAGCCCCAGCATTTT.

The V and J genes are TRBV9 and TRBJ2-3, with D possibly TRBD2 on 6 matching bases. This CDR3 region has 14 residues. CDR1 SGDLS and CDR2 YYNGEE come from the germline V gene. Deletions cut 6 bases from V and 5 bases from J, with 16 bases between. The CDR3, as DNA: TGTGCCAGCAATATGGACGGGAGTAGAGATACGCAGTATTTT. This translates into CASNMDGSRDTQYF.

This chain links TRBV6-6 with TRBJ1-1; no clear D gene. V dropped 0 bases and J dropped 5 bases, with 13 bases sitting between them. The CDR3 loop spans 15 amino acids. Germline CDR1 MNHNY, CDR2 SVGAGI (reference sequence). The CDR3 sequence: CASSYSVARGTEAFF. The CDR3 region has the DNA TGTGCCAGCAGTTACTCGGTTGCCCGGGGTACTGAAGCTTTCTTT.